This TCR beta chain is drawn from a study of blood T cells in healthy people across ages. Germline assignment: CDR1 SGHRS and CDR2 YFSETQ. This CDR3 region has 16 residues. About this clonotype: A read error may produce the germline difference seen at one junction end.

Then a second PCR, running roughly 7 to 12 cycles, was carried out with a sample-barcoded 5' primer and a J-beta primer mix. TCRdb re-analysed the 5' RACE reads in MiXCR, keeping a single row per CDR3 protein. The sample yields around 1,700,000 distinct CDR3 sequences, approximately 28% seen once. What was sequenced was blood. The source is a woman in her twenties or thirties in good health. The chain has TRBV5-1 and TRBJ2-6; TRBD1 matches at 8 bases. The CDR3 DNA is TGCGCCAGCAGCTTACAGGGGGGCTCTGGGACCAACGTCCTGACTTTC. Translating it yields CASSLQGGSGTNVLTF.